The 12 T cell receptor beta chains reported below all come from one sample, sequenced in a study of regulatory T cells in long-lasting Graves disease. With iRepertoire HTBI primers and Arm-PCR of CDR3 regions, TCR beta libraries were built. Each CDR3 protein gets one entry after TCRdb re-called the multiplex PCR reads with MiXCR. Of 400,000 to 500,000 distinct CDR3 sequences in the sample, about 16% were seen once. The time point denotes: newly diagnosed GD, antithyroid drugs for less than 3 months. The TCR library was made from RNA that had been extracted from PBMCs in TRIzol. These data were also filed under a second study, of T cells in Graves' hyperthyroidism and ophthalmopathy.

The sequencing used peripheral blood mononuclear cells (PBMCs), collected at new diagnosis, from a patient treated with antithyroid drugs. All receptors come from a woman aged 25 to 45 with Graves disease.

In this sample, this clonotype turned up many times. The chain links TRBV6-2 or TRBV6-3 to TRBJ2-1, with D perhaps matching TRBD1 or TRBD2 (6 bases each). The CDR3 spans 15 residues. V shed 6 bases and J shed 6 bases, with 18 bases lying between them. Germline CDR1 MNHEY, CDR2 SVGEGT. The CDR3 nucleotides read TGTGCCAGCAGGGTAGAAGGGGGAGGAGGCAATGAGCAGTTCTTC. Amino acid sequence: CASRVEGGGGNEQFF.

This clonotype was counted a few times. The CDR3 spells CASSLVAGTQNSPLHF. DNA for the CDR3: TGTGCCAGCAGCTTAGTCGCCGGGACGCAGAATTCACCCCTCCACTTT. The V and J genes are TRBV11-3 and TRBJ1-6; the D gene is possibly TRBD1 (5 bases). V was trimmed by 1 base and J by 7 bases, leaving 14 bases between them. In germline, CDR1 is SGHNT, CDR2 YENEEA. The CDR3 contains 16 residues.

The CDR3 DNA is TGTGCCACCAGCGCCCGCCGGGACAGGGGGAATGAGCAGTTCTTC. Protein product: CATSARRDRGNEQFF. This chain links TRBV24-1 with TRBJ2-1; 11 positions agree with TRBD1. Unmatched junction bases numbered 8, after V lost 7 bases and J lost 7 bases. Germline V gene data show CDR1 as KGHDR and CDR2 as SFDVKD. This CDR3 spans 15 amino acids.

A few counts support this clonotype. This may come from a read error, since a much larger clone is one base off. The chain uses TRBV30 and TRBJ2-1; D unresolved. The CDR3 consists of 12 residues. Germline V gene data show CDR1 as GTSNPN and CDR2 as SVGIG (reference sequence). V was trimmed by 2 bases and J by 10 bases, leaving 12 bases between them. The DNA of the CDR3 is TGTGCCTGGAGTCGGACCCCCTACGAGCAGTTCTTC. This sequence encodes CAWSRTPYEQFF.

This clonotype has ten or more counts. Written as DNA, the CDR3 is TGTGCCAGCAGTGGCGGGACTGCGAGCAATCAGCCCCAGCATTTT. It translates to CASSGGTASNQPQHF. V gene TRBV28 combines with J gene TRBJ1-5; a weak D match, TRBD1 (5 bases). This CDR3 comprises 15 residues. The ends were cut back, 5 bases at V and 1 base at J, with 12 bases in the middle. CDR1 and CDR2 (germline): MDHEN, SYDVKM. The variable domain in full, with the rest retrieved from reference TRBV28 and TRBJ1-5, is DVKVTQSSRYLVKRTGEKVFLECVQDMDHENMFWYRQDPGLGLRLIYFSYDVKMKEKGDIPEGYSVSREKKERFSLILESASTNQTSMYLCASSGGTASNQPQHFGDGTRLSIL.

This clonotype has just a few counts. V usage is TRBV9 and J usage is TRBJ1-3; no firm D call. V was shortened by 3 bases and J by 0 bases, with 13 bases between the two germline ends. CDR1 SGDLS and CDR2 YYNGEE come from the germline V gene. The CDR3 spans 16 residues. Here the CDR3 reads CASSEWAASSGNTIYF. The DNA of the CDR3 is TGTGCCAGCAGCGAGTGGGCCGCCAGCTCTGGAAACACCATATATTTT.

This clonotype was counted ten times or more. Mismatch with germline at one junction end may stem from a read error. The chain carries TRBV11-2 and TRBJ2-7; D perhaps matches TRBD2 (5 bases). Looked up from germline, CDR1 is SGHAT and CDR2 is FQNNGV. The CDR3 extends over 14 amino acids. In DNA form, the CDR3 reads TGTGCCAGCAGTTTAGAGCGGACCACCTACGAGCAGTACTTC. It yields the protein CASSLERTTYEQYF.

The V call is TRBV6-4, the J call TRBJ2-1; 9 positions match TRBD2. Germline V CDR1 and CDR2: MRHNA, SNTAGT. The CDR3 runs 16 residues. J was trimmed by 0 bases and V by 6 bases; bases with no gene match: 6. CDR3 bases: TGTGCCAGCAGCCGAATTAGCGGGAGCTCCTACAATGAGCAGTTCTTC. It is translated as CASSRISGSSYNEQFF.

This clonotype was recorded a few times. This sequence joins TRBV20-1 and TRBJ1-2; 7 bases are shared with TRBD1. The length of the CDR3 is 14 residues. Germline CDR1 reads DFQATT; CDR2 reads SNEGSKA (reference sequence). V shed 4 bases, J shed 8 bases, and the junction held 13 bases outside the gene matches. The chain's CDR3 is CSATGQLGVIGYTF. Written as DNA, the CDR3 is TGCAGTGCTACGGGACAGCTCGGGGTCATCGGCTACACCTTC.

This clonotype occurred many times. The chain recombines TRBV4-1 with TRBJ2-3, with D uncertain. This CDR3 comprises 14 residues. CDR1 is MGHRA and CDR2 is YSYEKL in the germline V gene. Trimming removed 8 bases from V and 4 bases from J, with 16 bases in between. As DNA, the CDR3 is TGCGCCAGCCTCCCCGCTAGGGCCGCAGATACGCAGTATTTT. It specifies CASLPARAADTQYF.

The sample holds many counts of this clonotype. The chain joins TRBV24-1 to TRBJ2-7; no definite D call. The V end lost 2 bases, the J end lost 5 bases, and 3 bases lay between the germline ends. The CDR3 contains 11 residues. The germline gives CDR1 KGHDR, CDR2 SFDVKD. The CDR3 coding sequence is TGTGCCACCAGTGATTCTCACGAGCAGTACTTC. Its protein is CATSDSHEQYF.

This clonotype was seen at least ten times. This CDR3 is CASRKDRRNYGYTF. The CDR3 nucleotides read TGTGCCAGCAGGAAGGACAGGCGCAACTATGGCTACACCTTC. The chain carries TRBV28 and TRBJ1-2; TRBD1 aligns across 7 bases. This CDR3 is built from 14 residues. V was pared by 6 bases and J by 2 bases, with 6 bases of the junction left unmatched. CDR1 and CDR2 (germline): MDHEN, SYDVKM.